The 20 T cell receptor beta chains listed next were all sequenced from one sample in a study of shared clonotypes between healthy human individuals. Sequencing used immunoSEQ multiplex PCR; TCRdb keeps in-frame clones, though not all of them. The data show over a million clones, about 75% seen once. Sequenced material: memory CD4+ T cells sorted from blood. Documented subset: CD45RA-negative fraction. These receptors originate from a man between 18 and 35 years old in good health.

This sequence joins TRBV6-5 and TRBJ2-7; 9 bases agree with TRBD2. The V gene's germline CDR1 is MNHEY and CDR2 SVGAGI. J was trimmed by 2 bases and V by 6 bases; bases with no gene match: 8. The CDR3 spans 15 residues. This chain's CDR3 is CASRISGSGTYEQYF. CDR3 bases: TGTGCCAGCAGGATTAGCGGGAGTGGTACCTACGAGCAGTACTTC.

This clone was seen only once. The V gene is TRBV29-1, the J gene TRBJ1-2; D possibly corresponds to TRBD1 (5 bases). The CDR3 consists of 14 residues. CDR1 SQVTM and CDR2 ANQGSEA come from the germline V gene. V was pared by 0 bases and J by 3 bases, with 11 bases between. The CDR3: CSVEDRGSHYGYTF. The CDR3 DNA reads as TGCAGCGTTGAAGATAGGGGCAGCCACTATGGCTACACCTTC.

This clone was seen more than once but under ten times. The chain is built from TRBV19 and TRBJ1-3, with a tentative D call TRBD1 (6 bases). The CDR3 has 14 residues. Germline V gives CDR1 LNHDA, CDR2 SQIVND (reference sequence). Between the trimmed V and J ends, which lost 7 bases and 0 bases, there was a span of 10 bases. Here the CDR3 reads CASNQDSSGNTIYF. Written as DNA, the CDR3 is TGTGCCAGTAACCAGGACAGCTCTGGAAACACCATATATTTT.

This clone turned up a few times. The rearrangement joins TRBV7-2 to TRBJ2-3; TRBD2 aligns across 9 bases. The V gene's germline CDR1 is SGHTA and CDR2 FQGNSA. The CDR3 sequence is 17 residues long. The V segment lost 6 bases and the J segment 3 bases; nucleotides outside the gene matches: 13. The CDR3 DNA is TGTGCCAGCAGTTTTCGGGTAGCGGGAGTAGGGACAGATACGCAGTATTTT. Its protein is CASSFRVAGVGTDTQYF.

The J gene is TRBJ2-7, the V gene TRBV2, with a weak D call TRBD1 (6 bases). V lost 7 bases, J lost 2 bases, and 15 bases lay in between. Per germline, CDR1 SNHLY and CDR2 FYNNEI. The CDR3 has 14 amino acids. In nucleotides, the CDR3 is TGTGCCAGCAAGTGGAGGACAGAAACCTACGAGCAGTACTTC. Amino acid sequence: CASKWRTETYEQYF.

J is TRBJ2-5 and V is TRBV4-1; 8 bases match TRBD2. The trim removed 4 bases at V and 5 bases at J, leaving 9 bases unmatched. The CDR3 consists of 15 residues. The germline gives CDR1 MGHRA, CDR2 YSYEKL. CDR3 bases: TGCGCCAGCAGCCTTAGTCGGGGGGGCCTGGAGACCCAGTACTTC. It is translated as CASSLSRGGLETQYF.

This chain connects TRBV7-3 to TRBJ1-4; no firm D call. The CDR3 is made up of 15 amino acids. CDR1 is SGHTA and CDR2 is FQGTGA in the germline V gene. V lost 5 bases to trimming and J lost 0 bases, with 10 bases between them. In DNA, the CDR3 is TGTGCCAGCAGCCGTAACAGAGCAACTAATGAAAAACTGTTTTTT. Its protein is CASSRNRATNEKLFF.

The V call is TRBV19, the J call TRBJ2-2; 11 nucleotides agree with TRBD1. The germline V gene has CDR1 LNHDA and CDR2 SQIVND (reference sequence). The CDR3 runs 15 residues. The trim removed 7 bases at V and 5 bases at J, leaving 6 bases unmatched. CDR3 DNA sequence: TGTGCCAGTATGCGGACAGGGGGCGCAACCGGGGAGCTGTTTTTT. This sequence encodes CASMRTGGATGELFF.

The DNA for the CDR3 is TGTGCCAGCAGCTTGAGTGAAAGGGAAAAACTGTTTTTT. Translation gives CASSLSEREKLFF. The chain employs TRBV5-8 and TRBJ1-4, with D unresolved. This CDR3 is built from 13 residues. CDR1 and CDR2 from the germline V gene are SGHTS and YDEGEE. V lost 1 base and J 8 bases, leaving 9 bases between the germline ends.

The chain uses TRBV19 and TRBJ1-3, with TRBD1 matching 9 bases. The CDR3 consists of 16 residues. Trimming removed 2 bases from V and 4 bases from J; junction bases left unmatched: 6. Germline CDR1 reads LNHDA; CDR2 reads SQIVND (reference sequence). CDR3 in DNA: TGTGCCAGTAGTATATTGGGACAGGGAGCCGGAAACACCATATATTTT. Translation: CASSILGQGAGNTIYF. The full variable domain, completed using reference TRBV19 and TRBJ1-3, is DGGITQSPKYLFRKEGQNVTLSCEQNLNHDAMYWYRQDPGQGLRLIYYSQIVNDFQKGDIAEGYSVSREKKESFPLTVTSAQKNPTAFYLCASSILGQGAGNTIYFGEGSWLTVV.

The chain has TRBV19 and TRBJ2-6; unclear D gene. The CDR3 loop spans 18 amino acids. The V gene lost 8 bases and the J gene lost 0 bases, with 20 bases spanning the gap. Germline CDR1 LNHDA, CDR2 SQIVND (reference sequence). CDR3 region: CASSNSLYTYSGANVLTF. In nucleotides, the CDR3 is TGTGCCAGTTCGAACAGCCTTTATACATACTCTGGGGCCAACGTCCTGACTTTC.

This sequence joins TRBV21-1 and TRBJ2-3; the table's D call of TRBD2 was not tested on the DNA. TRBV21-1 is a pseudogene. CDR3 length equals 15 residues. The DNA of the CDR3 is TGTGCCAGCAGCAAAAATGAGAGGAGCACAGATACGCAGTATTTT. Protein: CASSKNERSTDTQYF.

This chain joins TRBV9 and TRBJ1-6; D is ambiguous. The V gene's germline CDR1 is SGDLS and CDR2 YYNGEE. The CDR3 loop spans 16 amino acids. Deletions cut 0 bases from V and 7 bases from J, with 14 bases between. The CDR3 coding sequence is TGTGCCAGCAGCGTAGGGGCCACAAGCCAGAATTCACCCCTCCACTTT. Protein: CASSVGATSQNSPLHF.

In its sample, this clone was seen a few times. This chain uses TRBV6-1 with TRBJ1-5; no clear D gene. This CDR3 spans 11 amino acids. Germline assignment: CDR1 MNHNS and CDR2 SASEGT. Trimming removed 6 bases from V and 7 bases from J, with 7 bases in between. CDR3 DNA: TGTGCCAGCAGGACCGGACAGCCCCAGCATTTT. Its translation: CASRTGQPQHF.

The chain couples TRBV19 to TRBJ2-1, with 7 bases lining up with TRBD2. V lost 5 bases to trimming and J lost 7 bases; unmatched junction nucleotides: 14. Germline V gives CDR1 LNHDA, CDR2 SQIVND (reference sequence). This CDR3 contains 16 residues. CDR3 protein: CASSPEGTKFPNEQFF. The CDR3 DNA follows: TGTGCCAGTAGTCCGGAAGGGACTAAATTTCCTAATGAGCAGTTCTTC.

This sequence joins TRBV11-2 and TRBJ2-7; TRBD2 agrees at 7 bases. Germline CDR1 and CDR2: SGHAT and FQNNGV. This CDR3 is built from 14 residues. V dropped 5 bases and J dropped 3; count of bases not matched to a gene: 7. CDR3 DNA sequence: TGTGCCAGCAGCACAAGCGGGACTGGCTACGAGCAGTACTTC. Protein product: CASSTSGTGYEQYF.

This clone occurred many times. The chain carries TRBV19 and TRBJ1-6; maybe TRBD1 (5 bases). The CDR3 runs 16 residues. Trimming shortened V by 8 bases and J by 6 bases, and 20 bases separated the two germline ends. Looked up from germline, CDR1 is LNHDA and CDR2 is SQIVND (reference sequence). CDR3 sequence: CASSFTGGIANSPLHF. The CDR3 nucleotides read TGTGCCAGTTCATTCACCGGGGGAATCGCTAATTCACCCCTCCACTTT.

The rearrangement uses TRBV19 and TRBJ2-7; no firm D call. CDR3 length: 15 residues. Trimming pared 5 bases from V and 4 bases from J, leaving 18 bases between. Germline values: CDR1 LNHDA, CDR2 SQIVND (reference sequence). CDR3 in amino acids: CASSADSSLAYEQYF. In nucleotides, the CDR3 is TGTGCCAGTAGTGCCGACTCCTCTCTGGCGTACGAGCAGTACTTC.

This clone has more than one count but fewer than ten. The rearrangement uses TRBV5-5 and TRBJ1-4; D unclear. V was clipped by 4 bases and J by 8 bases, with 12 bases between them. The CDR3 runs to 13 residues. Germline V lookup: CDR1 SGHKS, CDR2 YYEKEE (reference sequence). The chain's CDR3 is CASSTGPAEKLFF. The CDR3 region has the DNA TGTGCCAGCAGCACGGGCCCAGCCGAAAAACTGTTTTTT.

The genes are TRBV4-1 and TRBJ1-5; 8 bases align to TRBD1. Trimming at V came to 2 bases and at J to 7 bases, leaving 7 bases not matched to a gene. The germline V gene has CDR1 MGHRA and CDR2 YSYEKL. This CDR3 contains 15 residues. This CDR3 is CASSQPDRERQPQHF. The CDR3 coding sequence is TGCGCCAGCAGCCAACCGGACAGGGAAAGGCAGCCCCAGCATTTT.